The T cell receptor beta chain under discussion was sequenced for a study of shared clonotypes between healthy human individuals. TCRdb's copy holds only in-frame clones and misses some; the assay was immunoSEQ multiplex PCR. The data contain about 2,200,000 clones, just over 90% of them singletons. The CDR3 totals 14 residues. The germline gives CDR1 MNHEY, CDR2 SMNVEV (reference sequence). V was pared by 7 bases and J by 2 bases, with 11 bases between. Naivety among CD8 cells was defined by CD45RO negativity and positive CCR7 selection, thereby excluding terminally differentiated effector memory CD45RA+ cells.

Sequenced: naive CD8+ T cells from PBMCs. This clonotype was obtained from a man aged 18 to 29 in good health. Some clones in this sample may be carry-over from other donors' samples. The chain is built from TRBV27 and TRBJ2-2; D is possibly TRBD2 (5 bases). The CDR3 protein is CASKPSPNTGELFF. The CDR3 nucleotides read TGTGCCAGCAAACCTAGCCCCAACACCGGGGAGCTGTTTTTT.